The 10 T cell receptor beta chains below were found in one sample sequenced in a study of blood T cells in healthy people across ages (dated by TCRdb to about 2015). The library came from 5' RACE. The instrument given in TCRdb is Illumina HiSeq 2500. A second PCR of about 6 to 12 cycles was run with a J-beta primer mix and a sample-barcoded 5' primer. TCRdb applied fastp at Q25 and MiXCR to the public reads, then kept only in-frame beta chains. Every distinct CDR3 protein forms one entry, paired with its most common genes and DNA. Recorded for this sample are approximately 780,000 distinct CDR3 sequences; 25% to 30% of them occurred a single time. Jointly, the top ten make up 2.5% to 3.5% of the sample. The same specimen was also included in a second study, on T cells of mothers and their children.

The sequenced sample consisted of blood. Receptors were obtained from a boy younger than 18 in good health.

This clonotype has just a few counts. The chain links TRBV5-1 to TRBJ2-3, with 12 bases lining up with TRBD1. CDR1 and CDR2 from the germline V gene are SGHRS and YFSETQ. Trimming took 4 bases from V and 4 from J; bases not matched to a gene: 4. The CDR3 consists of 15 residues. The CDR3 DNA reads TGCGCCAGCAGCGTGGGACAGGGGGCAGCAGATACGCAGTATTTT. It translates to CASSVGQGAADTQYF.

This clonotype was counted only a few times. The rearrangement uses TRBV5-1 and TRBJ2-5; 11 bases are a match to TRBD2. The tail of the sequence fits TRBJ2-1 better, so the J call may be wrong. This CDR3 has 18 residues. Germline CDR1 and CDR2: SGHRS and YFSETQ. The CDR3 nucleotides are TGCGCCAGCAGCTTGGCCCCCTCGGTAGCGGGGGGGCCCGATGAGCAGTTCTTC. This encodes CASSLAPSVAGGPDEQFF.

The gene calls are TRBV6-2 or TRBV6-3 and TRBJ1-1; D possibly corresponds to TRBD1 (5 bases). Germline CDR1 reads MNHEY; CDR2 reads SVGEGT. V lost 2 bases and J 4 bases, leaving 11 bases between the germline ends. This CDR3 has 14 amino acids. The CDR3 DNA is TGTGCCAGCAGTTACGGGGCCTCGGGCACTGAAGCTTTCTTT. Its translation: CASSYGASGTEAFF.

The chain employs TRBV30 and TRBJ1-6; TRBD1 matches 7 bases. CDR1 GTSNPN and CDR2 SVGIG come from the germline V gene (reference sequence). The ends lost 0 bases at V and 5 bases at J; junction bases unmatched: 4. The CDR3 is made up of 15 amino acids. The CDR3 DNA follows: TGTGCCTGGAGTGTACTTGACAGGGATAATTCACCCCTCCACTTT. Its translation is CAWSVLDRDNSPLHF.

Points on this clonotype: The junction departs from the called germline gene at one end, perhaps through a read error. The rearrangement uses TRBV7-9 and TRBJ1-3; possibly TRBD1 for D (5 bases). Per the germline V gene, CDR1 is SEHNR and CDR2 is FQNEAQ (reference sequence). This CDR3 comprises 18 residues. CDR3 loop: CASGFPPADSRSGNTIYF. The CDR3 nucleotides read TGTGCCAGCGGCTTTCCCCCCGCCGACAGTCGCTCTGGAAACACCATATATTTT.

On this clonotype: At one end the junction does not follow the germline gene, possibly because of a read error. The chain carries TRBV7-7 and TRBJ2-5; 9 bases are shared with TRBD2. The CDR3 covers 16 residues. Germline V gene lookup returns CDR1 SSHAT and CDR2 FNYEAQ (reference sequence). The CDR3 region is CASSPGTSFRTETQYF. For the CDR3, the DNA is TGTGCTAGCAGCCCCGGGACTAGCTTTCGAACGGAGACCCAGTACTTC.

This sequence joins TRBV6-5 and TRBJ1-2; D is possibly TRBD1 (5 bases). V was trimmed by 7 bases and J by 4 bases, leaving 13 bases between them. The germline gives CDR1 MNHEY, CDR2 SVGAGI. This CDR3 contains 13 residues. The DNA of the CDR3 is TGTGCCAGCACGTCCCGGGACGGCTATGGCTACACCTTC. Protein: CASTSRDGYGYTF.

This chain joins TRBV7-9 and TRBJ2-1; D not resolved. V lost 1 base to trimming and J lost 3 bases, with 10 bases between them. This CDR3 contains 15 residues. Germline assignment: CDR1 SEHNR and CDR2 FQNEAQ (reference sequence). The CDR3 bases are TGTGCCAGCAGCTTAGACCAAACGGGCTACAATGAGCAGTTCTTC. As protein: CASSLDQTGYNEQFF. Using reference TRBV7-9 and TRBJ2-1 for the parts outside the CDR3, the full variable domain is DTGVSQNPRHKITKRGQNVTFRCDPISEHNRLYWYRQTLGQGPEFLTYFQNEAQLEKSRLLSDRFSAERPKGSFSTLEIQRTEQGDSAMYLCASSLDQTGYNEQFFGPGTRLTVL.

This clonotype was seen only a few times. The rearrangement joins TRBV5-6 to TRBJ2-7; D might be TRBD1 (6 bases). Germline V CDR1 and CDR2: SGHDT, YYEEEE. This CDR3 has 13 amino acids. V lost 5 bases and J lost 1, with 10 bases in between. CDR3 region: CASRDRNSYEQYF. For the CDR3, the DNA is TGTGCCAGCAGAGACAGGAATTCCTACGAGCAGTACTTC. Supplemented by reference TRBV5-6 and TRBJ2-7, the full variable domain reads DAGVTQSPTHLIKTRGQQVTLRCSPKSGHDTVSWYQQALGQGPQFIFQYYEEEERQRGNFPDRFSGHQFPNYSSELNVNALLLGDSALYLCASRDRNSYEQYFGPGTRLTVT.

V usage is TRBV20-1 and J usage is TRBJ1-2, with D hard to call. Germline CDR1 DFQATT, CDR2 SNEGSKA (reference sequence). Trimming removed 3 bases at V and 8 bases at J, with 19 bases between. This CDR3 spans 14 amino acids. CDR3 bases: TGCAGTGCTAGTCCCTCTTTCGGGCCAGAAGGCTACACCTTC. Translated, it gives CSASPSFGPEGYTF.